The 6 T cell receptor beta chains given below trace back to one sample, sequenced in a study of T-cell reconstitution after alpha-beta-depleted transplantation in children. Preparing the TCRbeta library involved the use of unique molecular identifiers. TCRdb reprocessed the PCR reads with MiXCR, giving one entry per CDR3 protein. The repertoire holds 700,000 or so distinct CDR3 sequences, around 13% seen once, with roughly 0.84% in the top ten. The source was PBMCs, collected before TCRalphabeta/CD19-depleted stem cell transplant. The receptors shown here come from a girl aged 2 to 9 with congenital amegakaryocytic thrombocytopenia, due to receive a stem cell transplant.

A note on this clonotype: A much larger clone differs from this one at a single base, so this may be a read error. This chain connects TRBV7-7 to TRBJ2-7, with 11 positions matching TRBD2. The CDR3 is made up of 16 amino acids. Germline values: CDR1 SSHAT, CDR2 FNYEAQ (reference sequence). The CDR3 sequence is CASSPSTSGSSYEQHF. The CDR3 DNA follows: TGTGCCAGCAGCCCGTCAACTAGCGGGAGTTCGTACGAGCAGCACTTC.

Ten or more counts support this clonotype. This rearrangement joins TRBV20-1 to TRBJ1-3; D is undetermined. The CDR3 runs to 15 residues. Germline CDR1 is DFQATT and CDR2 is SNEGSKA (reference sequence). The V and J ends lost 0 bases and 0 bases respectively, with 9 bases between them. The CDR3 region has the DNA TGCAGTGCTAGAGATTCGGGCAACTCTGGAAACACCATATATTTT. This encodes CSARDSGNSGNTIYF.

V gene TRBV5-1 combines with J gene TRBJ1-2; 7 bases align to TRBD1. V was pared by 0 bases and J by 4 bases, with 9 bases of the junction left unmatched. CDR3 length: 16 amino acids. In germline, CDR1 is SGHRS, CDR2 YFSETQ. The CDR3 sequence is CASSLAGTDLLYGYTF. The CDR3 DNA follows: TGCGCCAGCAGCTTGGCCGGGACAGACCTACTCTATGGCTACACCTTC.

A note on this clonotype: This may stem from a read error, because a much larger clone lies one nucleotide away. This rearrangement joins TRBV20-1 to TRBJ2-3; D not resolved. The CDR3 has 13 residues. Germline lookup yields CDR1 DFQATT and CDR2 SNEGSKA (reference sequence). This CDR3 is CSARDSSLDTLYF. CDR3 nucleotide sequence: TGCAGTGCTAGAGATTCCAGCTTAGATACGCTGTATTTT.

This sequence joins TRBV7-3 and TRBJ2-1, with 10 bases fitting TRBD2. V trimming: 0 bases; J trimming: 0 bases; junction bases outside the gene matches: 5. Germline V CDR1 and CDR2: SGHTA, FQGTGA. The CDR3 contains 18 residues. Here the CDR3 reads CASSLTSGRLSSYNEQFF. Here the CDR3 DNA reads TGTGCCAGCAGCTTAACTAGCGGGAGGCTTAGCTCCTACAATGAGCAGTTCTTC.

This sequence joins TRBV6-2 or TRBV6-3 and TRBJ2-1; 7 positions agree with TRBD1. V was pared by 8 bases and J by 9 bases, with 16 bases of the junction left unmatched. Germline CDR1 and CDR2: MNHEY and SVGEGT. There are 15 residues in the CDR3. CDR3 region: CASFWGTGQRGEQFF. The CDR3 nucleotides are TGTGCCAGCTTCTGGGGAACGGGACAGCGCGGTGAGCAGTTCTTC.